These 25 T cell receptor beta chains were all obtained from the same sample, sequenced in a study of technical replicates of blood from a few donors. The repertoire was sequenced with immunoSEQ multiplex PCR; TCRdb's copy has only in-frame clones and lacks some. There are 75,000 to 95,000 clones in the sample; 94% occur only once, and approximately 0.41% lies in the top ten. Material for sequencing was T cells isolated from PBMCs. The receptors shown here come from a human donor in good health.

This clone has only one observation. This chain connects TRBV4-3 to TRBJ1-1; D may be TRBD1 (5 bases). The germline V gene has CDR1 LGHNA and CDR2 YSLEER. There are 13 residues in the CDR3. V lost 3 bases, J lost 4 bases, and 9 bases lay in between. The CDR3 protein is CASSQGGTTEAFF. The CDR3 nucleotides read TGCGCCAGCAGCCAGGGGGGGACCACTGAAGCTTTCTTT.

The gene calls are TRBV11-1 and TRBJ1-1, with D possibly matching TRBD1 (6 bases). Germline values: CDR1 SGHAT, CDR2 FQDESV (reference sequence). Trimming left V 5 bases short and J 0 bases short, with 16 bases between. The CDR3 is 16 residues long. CDR3 region: CASSPGTGTMNTEAFF. The CDR3 DNA sequence: TGTGCCAGCAGCCCCGGTACCGGGACAATGAACACTGAAGCTTTCTTT. Drawing the rest from reference TRBV11-1 and TRBJ1-1, the complete variable domain is EAEVAQSPRYKITEKSQAVAFWCDPISGHATLYWYRQILGQGPELLVQFQDESVVDDSQLPKDRFSAERLKGVDSTLKIQPAELGDSAMYLCASSPGTGTMNTEAFFGQGTRLTVV.

The chain has TRBV6-5 and TRBJ1-3; D possibly corresponds to TRBD1 (5 bases). This CDR3 region has 15 residues. V lost 0 bases and J lost 4, with 10 bases in between. Germline assignment: CDR1 MNHEY and CDR2 SVGAGI. Here the CDR3 reads CASSYSEGVGNTIYF. CDR3 DNA: TGTGCCAGCAGTTACTCAGAAGGGGTGGGAAACACCATATATTTT.

V and J are TRBV14 and TRBJ2-1, with 10 nucleotides matching TRBD2. With 2 bases clipped from V and 6 bases from J, the junction kept 4 bases outside the gene matches. Germline V gene data show CDR1 as SGHDN and CDR2 as FVKESK. The CDR3 sequence is 15 residues long. The CDR3 DNA follows: TGTGCCAGCAGCCAACTAGCGGGGGCCTCCAATGAGCAGTTCTTC. Protein: CASSQLAGASNEQFF.

The chain employs TRBV6-5 and TRBJ2-1; TRBD2 is a possible D gene (6 bases). Germline V gives CDR1 MNHEY, CDR2 SVGAGI. This CDR3 has 16 residues. V was cut by 0 bases and J by 4 bases, with 13 bases left in between. This CDR3 reads CASSYSTGDVYNEQFF. The CDR3 DNA follows: TGTGCCAGCAGTTACTCGACGGGGGATGTGTACAATGAGCAGTTCTTC.

The rearrangement links TRBV28 to TRBJ2-1; 8 bases match TRBD2. The CDR3 has 15 amino acids. The V gene's germline CDR1 is MDHEN and CDR2 SYDVKM. V shed 6 bases, J shed 2 bases, and the junction held 6 bases outside the gene matches. CDR3 residues: CASRGGLEPYNEQFF. The CDR3 coding sequence is TGTGCCAGCAGGGGGGGACTAGAACCCTACAATGAGCAGTTCTTC.

The rearrangement joins TRBV28 to TRBJ1-5, with unresolved D. Germline assignment: CDR1 MDHEN and CDR2 SYDVKM. V was cut by 5 bases and J by 5 bases, with 16 bases left in between. The length of the CDR3 is 15 residues. The CDR3 nucleotides are TGTGCCAGCAGTATTGGACGGGAACTAGATCAGCCCCAGCATTTT. It yields the protein CASSIGRELDQPQHF.

Concerning this clone itself: An end of the junction differs from the germline gene, which may be a read error. The chain employs TRBV19 and TRBJ1-1, with unresolved D. This CDR3 is 9 amino acids long. In germline, CDR1 is LNHDA, CDR2 SQIVND (reference sequence). The CDR3 nucleotides read TGTGCCAGTAGCCCCAACGGGTTTTTT. Protein sequence: CASSPNGFF.

This chain uses TRBV30 with TRBJ1-4; a possible D gene is TRBD1 (5 bases). Germline V gene lookup returns CDR1 GTSNPN and CDR2 SVGIG (reference sequence). The CDR3 consists of 15 residues. The V end was cut by 6 bases, the J end by 10 bases, with 24 bases between. The CDR3 DNA is TGTGCCTGTACCGGCGTAGGGACGGAGGGCGGAAAACTGTTTTTT. It specifies CACTGVGTEGGKLFF.

The rearrangement links TRBV5-1 to TRBJ2-2, with 8 positions matching TRBD2. In germline, CDR1 is SGHRS, CDR2 YFSETQ. Trimming took 4 bases from V and 4 from J; bases not matched to a gene: 6. The CDR3 spans 15 residues. CDR3 amino acids: CASSPGGAVTGELFF. CDR3 DNA sequence: TGCGCCAGCAGCCCGGGGGGGGCGGTCACCGGGGAGCTGTTTTTT.

The V and J genes are TRBV2 and TRBJ2-6; D may be TRBD2 (5 bases). Per the germline V gene, CDR1 is SNHLY and CDR2 is FYNNEI. This CDR3 comprises 14 residues. The V and J ends lost 6 bases and 10 bases respectively, with 16 bases between them. The CDR3 region is CASSPLSGGNVLTF. The CDR3, as DNA: TGTGCCAGCAGCCCCCTGTCAGGAGGTAACGTCCTGACTTTC.

The gene calls are TRBV7-2 and TRBJ1-1; D remains ambiguous. Trimming shortened V by 2 bases and J by 1 base, and 11 bases separated the two germline ends. The germline V gene has CDR1 SGHTA and CDR2 FQGNSA. The CDR3 has 15 residues. CDR3 amino acids: CASSLTLGRNTEAFF. The CDR3 DNA reads TGTGCCAGCAGCTTAACCCTAGGGAGGAACACTGAAGCTTTCTTT.

V usage is TRBV7-2 and J usage is TRBJ2-7; a weak D match, TRBD2 (6 bases). Germline loops: CDR1 SGHTA, CDR2 FQGNSA. The length of the CDR3 is 14 residues. Between the trimmed V and J ends, which lost 1 base and 3 bases, there was a span of 10 bases. DNA of the CDR3: TGTGCCAGCAGCTTAGATATAGCGGACTACGAGCAGTACTTC. Amino acid sequence: CASSLDIADYEQYF.

V and J are TRBV19 and TRBJ2-5, with TRBD1 matching 8 bases. Trimming cost V 3 bases and J 4 bases; bases outside gene matches: 4. The CDR3 is 14 amino acids. CDR1 and CDR2 (germline): LNHDA, SQIVND (reference sequence). The CDR3 is CASSIGQGVETQYF. CDR3 DNA sequence: TGTGCCAGTAGTATCGGACAGGGCGTAGAGACCCAGTACTTC.

This chain links TRBV30 with TRBJ2-3, with D tentatively TRBD1 (8 bases). Germline values: CDR1 GTSNPN, CDR2 SVGIG (reference sequence). Trimming pared 4 bases from V and 1 base from J, leaving 12 bases between. The CDR3 covers 14 residues. For the CDR3, the DNA is TGTGCCTGGAACAGGGGGGGTGGCACAGATACGCAGTATTTT. Its translation: CAWNRGGGTDTQYF.

The chain couples TRBV2 to TRBJ2-1, with D maybe TRBD2 (6 bases). Trimming took 7 bases from V and 8 from J, leaving 15 bases between them. CDR1 and CDR2 (germline): SNHLY, FYNNEI. This CDR3 has 13 amino acids. Here the CDR3 reads CASIGPPGDEQFF. In DNA form, the CDR3 reads TGTGCCAGCATTGGTCCCCCGGGGGATGAGCAGTTCTTC.

V and J are TRBV6-4 and TRBJ2-2, with a weak D call TRBD1 (5 bases). Germline V CDR1 and CDR2: MRHNA, SNTAGT. Trimming removed 3 bases from V and 3 bases from J, with 5 bases in between. The CDR3 sequence is 13 residues long. CDR3 in amino acids: CASSETDTGELFF. CDR3 DNA: TGTGCCAGCAGTGAGACAGACACCGGGGAGCTGTTTTTT.

The V gene is TRBV7-9, the J gene TRBJ1-5; tentative D call: TRBD1 (6 bases). The CDR3 length is 17 residues. V was cut by 2 bases and J by 1 base, with 15 bases left in between. The V gene's germline CDR1 is SEHNR and CDR2 FQNEAQ (reference sequence). In nucleotides, the CDR3 is TGTGCCAGCAGCTTATTGGACAGTTCAAGAAGCAATCAGCCCCAGCATTTT. Translating it yields CASSLLDSSRSNQPQHF.

V gene TRBV5-6 combines with J gene TRBJ2-1; D is possibly TRBD1 (5 bases). The CDR3 has 15 amino acids. Trimming stripped 0 bases from V and 8 bases from J, with 15 bases between. In germline, CDR1 is SGHDT, CDR2 YYEEEE. DNA for the CDR3: TGTGCCAGCAGCTTGGACCAGGGTGGAATGGATGAGCAGTTCTTC. Protein: CASSLDQGGMDEQFF. The full variable domain, rest sourced from reference TRBV5-6 and TRBJ2-1, is DAGVTQSPTHLIKTRGQQVTLRCSPKSGHDTVSWYQQALGQGPQFIFQYYEEEERQRGNFPDRFSGHQFPNYSSELNVNALLLGDSALYLCASSLDQGGMDEQFFGPGTRLTVL.

The V call is TRBV7-9, the J call TRBJ2-1, with 7 bases fitting TRBD2. The CDR3 totals 18 residues. Germline V gene sequence: CDR1 SEHNR, CDR2 FQNEAQ (reference sequence). V gave up 1 base and J gave up 5 bases; unmatched junction bases: 14. The CDR3 sequence is CASSLEEASGPIHNEQFF. The DNA of the CDR3 is TGTGCCAGCAGCTTAGAAGAGGCTAGCGGACCGATACACAATGAGCAGTTCTTC.

The chain couples TRBV19 to TRBJ1-5; D gene uncertain. Germline CDR1 is LNHDA and CDR2 is SQIVND (reference sequence). The ends were cut back, 3 bases at V and 7 bases at J, with 10 bases in the middle. The CDR3 contains 13 residues. DNA for the CDR3: TGTGCCAGTAGTATCTACTTATCACAGCCCCAGCATTTT. Residues: CASSIYLSQPQHF.

The CDR3 nucleotides are TGTGCCAGCAGCTTAGTACTCTCCGAGCAGTACTTC. It encodes CASSLVLSEQYF. V usage is TRBV7-9 and J usage is TRBJ2-7; D is uncertain. The CDR3 runs 12 residues. The ends were cut back, 1 base at V and 6 bases at J, with 7 bases in the middle. CDR1 is SEHNR, CDR2 FQNEAQ, per germline (reference sequence).

This clone was found once. The chain uses TRBV5-1 and TRBJ2-1; perhaps TRBD2 as D (7 bases). The CDR3 contains 16 residues. Trimming left V 3 bases short and J 1 base short, with 14 bases between. Germline CDR1 is SGHRS and CDR2 is YFSETQ. DNA of the CDR3: TGCGCCAGCAGCTGGGGGGGCTTAAAATCCTACAATGAGCAGTTCTTC. Amino acids: CASSWGGLKSYNEQFF.

This rearrangement joins TRBV19 to TRBJ1-2; D remains unclear. Per the germline V gene, CDR1 is LNHDA and CDR2 is SQIVND (reference sequence). This CDR3 is built from 13 residues. The V gene lost 6 bases and the J gene lost 4 bases, with 12 bases spanning the gap. As DNA, the CDR3 is TGTGCCAGTAGGACGGGAGGAGGCTATGGCTACACCTTC. Translation: CASRTGGGYGYTF.

This chain joins TRBV13 and TRBJ2-3; D remains ambiguous. Germline V gives CDR1 PRHDT, CDR2 FYEKMQ (reference sequence). The CDR3 is 11 residues long. Deletions cut 5 bases from V and 2 bases from J, with 2 bases between. CDR3 coding DNA: TGTGCCAGCAGCCACACAGATACGCAGTATTTT. The encoded protein is CASSHTDTQYF.